The subject of this entry is one T cell receptor beta chain. This sample stems from a study of metastatic and nonmetastatic thyroid tumors. In the study overall: Samples came from malignant and benign thyroid patients, and repertoires were compared across blood and tumor or nodule tissue.

TCRdb re-called clones from the PCR reads using MiXCR. The repertoire holds some 15,000 clones, with less than 30% as singletons. Germline V lookup: CDR1 DFQATT, CDR2 SNEGSKA (reference sequence). The CDR3 consists of 15 residues. V was pared by 0 bases and J by 2 bases, with 14 bases between. Among the patients, none had received any treatment before thyroid surgery. The TCR originated in a male donor with papillary thyroid cancer or a benign thyroid nodule (not recorded which). Some clones in this sample may be carry-over from other donors' samples. The sequenced sample was tumor tissue. The gene calls are TRBV20-1 and TRBJ2-7; D gene uncertain. CDR3 region: CSARDRDKVTYEQYF. Written as DNA, the CDR3 is TGCAGTGCTAGAGATCGAGATAAGGTGACCTACGAGCAGTACTTC.